One T cell receptor (beta chain) is described in this entry. Antigen: not known. This record belongs to a study of blood T cells in healthy people across ages. The authors ran a second PCR of 7 to 11 cycles using a sample-barcoded 5' primer and a J-beta primer mix. Template switching added a 12-random-nucleotide identifier to every cDNA molecule. From the 5' RACE reads, TCRdb called clonotypes with MiXCR, one entry per CDR3 protein. Of 980,000 or so distinct CDR3 sequences in the sample, 48% were seen once. PBMCs were isolated at a quantity of at least 7 million per sample. V dropped 4 bases and J dropped 4 bases, with 14 bases sitting between them. This CDR3 has 14 amino acids. In germline, CDR1 is SGHRS, CDR2 YFSETQ. General study points: Among long-lived donors, naive CD4+ cells were more numerous and diversity higher than in aged donors. Older age went with lower TCR beta diversity per million T cells, in a roughly linear way.

The source is a man younger than 45 in good health. Sample: blood. This chain joins TRBV5-1 and TRBJ1-1, with D possibly being TRBD1 (5 bases). Here the CDR3 DNA reads TGCGCCAGCAGCGGGGGGGACCTGTTCACTGAAGCTTTCTTT. Its translation is CASSGGDLFTEAFF.